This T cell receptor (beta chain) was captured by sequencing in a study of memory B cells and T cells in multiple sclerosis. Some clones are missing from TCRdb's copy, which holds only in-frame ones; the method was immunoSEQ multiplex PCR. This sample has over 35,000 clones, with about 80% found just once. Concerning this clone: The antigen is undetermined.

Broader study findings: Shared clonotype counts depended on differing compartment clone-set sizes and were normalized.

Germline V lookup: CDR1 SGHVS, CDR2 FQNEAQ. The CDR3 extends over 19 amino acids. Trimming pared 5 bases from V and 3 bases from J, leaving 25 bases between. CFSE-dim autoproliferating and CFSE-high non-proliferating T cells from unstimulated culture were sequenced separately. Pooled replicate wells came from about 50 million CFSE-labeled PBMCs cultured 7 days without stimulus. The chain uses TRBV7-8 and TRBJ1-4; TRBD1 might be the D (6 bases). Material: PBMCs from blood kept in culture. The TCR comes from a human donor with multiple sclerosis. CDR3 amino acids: CASSQRTAALFLANEKLFF. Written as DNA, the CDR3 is TGTGCCAGCAGCCAGCGGACAGCCGCCCTTTTTTTGGCTAATGAAAAACTGTTTTTT.